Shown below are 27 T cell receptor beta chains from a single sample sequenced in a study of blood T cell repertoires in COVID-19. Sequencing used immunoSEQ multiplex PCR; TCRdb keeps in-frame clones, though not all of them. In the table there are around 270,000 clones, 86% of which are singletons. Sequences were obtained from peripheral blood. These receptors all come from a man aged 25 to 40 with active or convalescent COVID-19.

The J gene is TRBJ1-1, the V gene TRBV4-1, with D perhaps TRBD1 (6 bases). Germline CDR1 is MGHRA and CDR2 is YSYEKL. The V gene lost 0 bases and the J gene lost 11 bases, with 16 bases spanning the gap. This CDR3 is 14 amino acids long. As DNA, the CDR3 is TGCGCCAGCAGCCAAGATCGCGGGGGGCCAGGGGCTTTCTTT. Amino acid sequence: CASSQDRGGPGAFF.

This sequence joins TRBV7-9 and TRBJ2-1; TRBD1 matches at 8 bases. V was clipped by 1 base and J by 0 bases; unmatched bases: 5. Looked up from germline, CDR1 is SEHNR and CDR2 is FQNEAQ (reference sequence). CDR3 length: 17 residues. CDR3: CASSLGVGTGSYNEQFF. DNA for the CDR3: TGTGCCAGCAGCTTAGGTGTAGGGACAGGCTCCTACAATGAGCAGTTCTTC.

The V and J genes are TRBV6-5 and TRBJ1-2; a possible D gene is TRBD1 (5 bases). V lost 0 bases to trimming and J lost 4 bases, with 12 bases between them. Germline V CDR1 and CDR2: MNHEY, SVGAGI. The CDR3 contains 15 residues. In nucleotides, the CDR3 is TGTGCCAGCAGTTACTCGGCAGGGCCGAGCTATGGCTACACCTTC. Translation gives CASSYSAGPSYGYTF.

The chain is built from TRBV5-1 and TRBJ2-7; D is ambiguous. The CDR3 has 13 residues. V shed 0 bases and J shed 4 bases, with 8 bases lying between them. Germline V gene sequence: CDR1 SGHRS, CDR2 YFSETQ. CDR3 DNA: TGCGCCAGCAGCTTGGTCGGAGATTACGAGCAGTACTTC. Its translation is CASSLVGDYEQYF.

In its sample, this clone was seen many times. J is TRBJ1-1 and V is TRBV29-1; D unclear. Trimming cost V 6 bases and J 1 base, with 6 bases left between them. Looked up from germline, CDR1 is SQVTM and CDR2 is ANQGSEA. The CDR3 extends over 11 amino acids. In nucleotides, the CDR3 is TGCAGCGTGGACTGGAACACTGAAGCTTTCTTT. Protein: CSVDWNTEAFF. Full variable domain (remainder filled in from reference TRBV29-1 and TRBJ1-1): SAVISQKPSRDICQRGTSLTIQCQVDSQVTMMFWYRQQPGQSLTLIATANQGSEATYESGFVIDKFPISRPNLTFSTLTVSNMSPEDSSIYLCSVDWNTEAFFGQGTRLTVV.

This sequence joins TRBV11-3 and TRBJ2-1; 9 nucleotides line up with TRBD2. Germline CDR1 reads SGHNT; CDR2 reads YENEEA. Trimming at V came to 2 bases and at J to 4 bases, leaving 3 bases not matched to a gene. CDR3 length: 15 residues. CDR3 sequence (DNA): TGTGCCAGCAGCTTATTTAGCGGGGGATACAATGAGCAGTTCTTC. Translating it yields CASSLFSGGYNEQFF. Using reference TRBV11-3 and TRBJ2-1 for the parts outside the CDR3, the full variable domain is EAGVVQSPRYKIIEKKQPVAFWCNPISGHNTLYWYLQNLGQGPELLIRYENEEAVDDSQLPKDRFSAERLKGVDSTLKIQPAELGDSAVYLCASSLFSGGYNEQFFGPGTRLTVL.

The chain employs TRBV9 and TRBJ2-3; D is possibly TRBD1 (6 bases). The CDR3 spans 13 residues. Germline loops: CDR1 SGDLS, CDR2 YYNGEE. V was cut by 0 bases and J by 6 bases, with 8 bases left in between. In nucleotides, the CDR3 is TGTGCCAGCAGCGTAGTGACAGGTGATACGCAGTATTTT. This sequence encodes CASSVVTGDTQYF.

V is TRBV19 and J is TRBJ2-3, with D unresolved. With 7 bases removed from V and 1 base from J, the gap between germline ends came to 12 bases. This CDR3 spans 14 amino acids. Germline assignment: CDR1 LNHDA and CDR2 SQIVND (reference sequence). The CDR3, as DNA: TGTGCCAGTACCTTGTCCAGGCGCACAGATACGCAGTATTTT. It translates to CASTLSRRTDTQYF. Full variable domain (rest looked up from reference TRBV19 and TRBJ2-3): DGGITQSPKYLFRKEGQNVTLSCEQNLNHDAMYWYRQDPGQGLRLIYYSQIVNDFQKGDIAEGYSVSREKKESFPLTVTSAQKNPTAFYLCASTLSRRTDTQYFGPGTRLTVL.

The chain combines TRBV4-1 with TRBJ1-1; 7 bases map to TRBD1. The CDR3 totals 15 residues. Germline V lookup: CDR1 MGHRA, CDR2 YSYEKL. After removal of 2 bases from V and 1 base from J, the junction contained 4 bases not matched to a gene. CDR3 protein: CASSQRQGENTEAFF. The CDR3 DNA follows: TGCGCCAGCAGCCAAAGACAGGGCGAGAACACTGAAGCTTTCTTT.

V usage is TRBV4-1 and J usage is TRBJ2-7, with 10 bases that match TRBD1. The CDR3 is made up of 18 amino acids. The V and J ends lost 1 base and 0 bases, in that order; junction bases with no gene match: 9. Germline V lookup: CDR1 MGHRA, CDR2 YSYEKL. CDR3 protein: CASSQGRQGAFSSYEQYF. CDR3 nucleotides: TGCGCCAGCAGCCAAGGTCGACAGGGGGCCTTTAGCTCCTACGAGCAGTACTTC.

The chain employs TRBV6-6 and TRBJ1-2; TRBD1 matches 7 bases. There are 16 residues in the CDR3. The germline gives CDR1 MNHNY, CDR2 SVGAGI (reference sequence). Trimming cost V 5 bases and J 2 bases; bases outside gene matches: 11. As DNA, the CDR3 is TGTGCCAGCAGTACCTATCCCGGGACAGAGAACTATGGCTACACCTTC. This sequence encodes CASSTYPGTENYGYTF.

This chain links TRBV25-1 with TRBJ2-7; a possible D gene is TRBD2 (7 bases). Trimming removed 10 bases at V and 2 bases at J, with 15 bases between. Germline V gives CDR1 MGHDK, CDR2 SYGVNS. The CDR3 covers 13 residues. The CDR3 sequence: CATAGANAYEQYF. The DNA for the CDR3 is TGTGCCACGGCGGGGGCGAACGCCTACGAGCAGTACTTC.

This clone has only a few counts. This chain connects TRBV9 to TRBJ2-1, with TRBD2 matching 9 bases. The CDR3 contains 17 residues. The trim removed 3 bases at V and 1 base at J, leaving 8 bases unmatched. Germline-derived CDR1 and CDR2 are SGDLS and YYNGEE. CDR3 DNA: TGTGCCAGCAGCGCCCCGGGGCTAGCGGGGTCCTACAATGAGCAGTTCTTC. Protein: CASSAPGLAGSYNEQFF.

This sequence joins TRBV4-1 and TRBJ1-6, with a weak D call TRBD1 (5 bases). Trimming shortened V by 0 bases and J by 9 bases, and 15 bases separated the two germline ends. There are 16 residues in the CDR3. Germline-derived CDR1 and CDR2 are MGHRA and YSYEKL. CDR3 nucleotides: TGCGCCAGCAGCCAAGATTCACCAGGGCGCGGTTCACCCCTCCACTTT. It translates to CASSQDSPGRGSPLHF.

In DNA, the CDR3 is TGTGCCAGTAGTATAGAGGACACTTACGGGCAGCCCCAGCATTTT. This translates into CASSIEDTYGQPQHF. V usage is TRBV19 and J usage is TRBJ1-5; D might be TRBD1 (5 bases). The CDR3 is made up of 15 amino acids. With 0 bases removed from V and 7 bases from J, the gap between germline ends came to 13 bases. The germline gives CDR1 LNHDA, CDR2 SQIVND (reference sequence).

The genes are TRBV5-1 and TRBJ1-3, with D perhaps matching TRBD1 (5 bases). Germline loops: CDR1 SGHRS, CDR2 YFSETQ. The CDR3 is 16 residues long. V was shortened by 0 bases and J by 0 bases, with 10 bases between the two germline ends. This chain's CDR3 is CASSLASGPSGNTIYF. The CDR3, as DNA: TGCGCCAGCAGCTTGGCCTCAGGGCCCTCTGGAAACACCATATATTTT.

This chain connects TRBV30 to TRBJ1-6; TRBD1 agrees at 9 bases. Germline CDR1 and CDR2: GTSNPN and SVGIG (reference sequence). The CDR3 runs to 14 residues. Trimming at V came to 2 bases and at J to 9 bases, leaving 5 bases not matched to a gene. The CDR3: CAWSRQGGRSPLHF. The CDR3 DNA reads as TGTGCCTGGAGTAGACAGGGGGGTCGTTCACCCCTCCACTTT.

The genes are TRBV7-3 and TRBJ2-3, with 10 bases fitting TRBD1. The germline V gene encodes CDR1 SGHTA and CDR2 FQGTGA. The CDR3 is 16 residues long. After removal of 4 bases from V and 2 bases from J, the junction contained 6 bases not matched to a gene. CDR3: CASSSTGTGATDTQYF. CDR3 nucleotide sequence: TGTGCCAGCAGCTCCACCGGGACAGGGGCCACAGATACGCAGTATTTT.

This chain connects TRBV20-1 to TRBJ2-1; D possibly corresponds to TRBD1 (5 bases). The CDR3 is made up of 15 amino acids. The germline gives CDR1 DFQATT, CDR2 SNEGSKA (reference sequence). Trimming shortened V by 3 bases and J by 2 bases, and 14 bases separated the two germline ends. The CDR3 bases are TGCAGTGCTAGTAAGGGGATTCCGACCTACAATGAGCAGTTCTTC. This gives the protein CSASKGIPTYNEQFF.

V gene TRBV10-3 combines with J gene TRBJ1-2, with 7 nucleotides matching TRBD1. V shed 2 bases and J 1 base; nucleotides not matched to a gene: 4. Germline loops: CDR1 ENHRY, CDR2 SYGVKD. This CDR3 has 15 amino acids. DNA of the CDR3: TGTGCCATCAGTGAGGGGGACAGTAGTAACTATGGCTACACCTTC. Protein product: CAISEGDSSNYGYTF.

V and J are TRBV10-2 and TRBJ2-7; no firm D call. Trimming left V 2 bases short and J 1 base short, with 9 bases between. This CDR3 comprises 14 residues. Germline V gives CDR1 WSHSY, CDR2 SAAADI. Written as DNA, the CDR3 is TGCGCCAGCAGTGAGGTTGTCAGTTCCTACGAGCAGTACTTC. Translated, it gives CASSEVVSSYEQYF.

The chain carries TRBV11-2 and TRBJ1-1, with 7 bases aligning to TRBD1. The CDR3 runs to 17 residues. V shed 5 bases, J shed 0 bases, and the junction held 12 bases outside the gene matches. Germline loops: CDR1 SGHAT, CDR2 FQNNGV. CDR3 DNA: TGTGCCAGCAGCCCCGAGGGCGGGACAGAAGTGAACACTGAAGCTTTCTTT. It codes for CASSPEGGTEVNTEAFF.

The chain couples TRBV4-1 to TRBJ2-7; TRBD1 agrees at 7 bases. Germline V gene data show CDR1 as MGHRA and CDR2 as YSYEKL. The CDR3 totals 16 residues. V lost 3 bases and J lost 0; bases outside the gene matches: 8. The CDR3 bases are TGCGCCAGCAGCCAGGGACAGTGGATTGGCTCCTACGAGCAGTACTTC. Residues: CASSQGQWIGSYEQYF.

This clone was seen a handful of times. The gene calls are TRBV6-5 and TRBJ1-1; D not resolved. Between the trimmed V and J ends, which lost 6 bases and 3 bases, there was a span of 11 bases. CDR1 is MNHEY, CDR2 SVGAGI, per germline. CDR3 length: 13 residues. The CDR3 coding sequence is TGTGCCAGCAGAGGGAGATCTCACACTGAAGCTTTCTTT. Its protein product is CASRGRSHTEAFF.

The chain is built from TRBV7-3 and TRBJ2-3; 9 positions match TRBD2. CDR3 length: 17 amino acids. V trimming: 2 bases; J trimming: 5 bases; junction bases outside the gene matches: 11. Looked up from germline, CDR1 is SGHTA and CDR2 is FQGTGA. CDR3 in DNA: TGTGCCAGCAGCTTATTCGCTAGCGGGGCCTCGGGAGATACGCAGTATTTT. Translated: CASSLFASGASGDTQYF.

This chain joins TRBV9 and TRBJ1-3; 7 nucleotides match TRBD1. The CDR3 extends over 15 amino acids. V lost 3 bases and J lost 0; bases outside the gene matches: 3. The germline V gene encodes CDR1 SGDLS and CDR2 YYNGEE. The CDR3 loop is CASSATGSSGNTIYF. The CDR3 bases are TGTGCCAGCAGCGCGACAGGGTCCTCTGGAAACACCATATATTTT.

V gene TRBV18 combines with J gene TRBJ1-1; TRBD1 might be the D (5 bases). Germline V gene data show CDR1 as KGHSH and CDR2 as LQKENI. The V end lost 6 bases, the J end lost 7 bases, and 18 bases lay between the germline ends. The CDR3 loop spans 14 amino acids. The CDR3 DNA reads TGTGCCAGCTCTCCTCCGGGGGGGTTTGGTGAAGCTTTCTTT. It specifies CASSPPGGFGEAFF.